The 20 T cell receptor beta chains presented below share a single source sample, sequenced in a study of cytomegalovirus exposure and HLA in healthy donors. The PCR made use of 60 Vbeta and 13 Jbeta primers. Sequenced by immunoSEQ multiplex PCR; TCRdb stores in-frame clones only, minus some. The sample holds 150,000 to 200,000 clones, around 83% seen once. The sample consisted of PBMCs. These receptors originate from a male donor in good health and CMV-seropositive.

V is TRBV7-9 and J is TRBJ2-1, with TRBD2 matching over 10 bases. Trimming cost V 4 bases and J 10 bases; bases outside gene matches: 16. The CDR3 totals 17 residues. Germline values: CDR1 SEHNR, CDR2 FQNEAQ (reference sequence). CDR3 DNA sequence: TGTGCCAGCAGCTCCCATGCTAGCGGGAGCGCCCGTCGGGAGCAGTTCTTC. Residues: CASSSHASGSARREQFF.

The chain uses TRBV7-9 and TRBJ1-5, with D unresolved. V lost 6 bases to trimming and J lost 8 bases, with 11 bases between them. Germline V gene lookup returns CDR1 SEHNR and CDR2 FQNEAQ (reference sequence). CDR3 size: 12 residues. CDR3 sequence reads: CASSPGGEPQHF. The CDR3 bases are TGTGCCAGCAGTCCCGGCGGGGAGCCCCAGCATTTT.

CDR3 loop: CASSITGRPYNEQFF. In nucleotides, the CDR3 is TGTGCCAGTAGTATAACGGGGAGGCCTTACAATGAGCAGTTCTTC. The rearrangement joins TRBV19 to TRBJ2-1, with D possibly TRBD2 on 6 matching bases. The CDR3 has 15 amino acids. The ends were cut back, 2 bases at V and 4 bases at J, with 12 bases in the middle. The germline gives CDR1 LNHDA, CDR2 SQIVND (reference sequence).

This clone has a single count. The V call is TRBV19, the J call TRBJ1-5, with a tentative D call TRBD1 (6 bases). This CDR3 has 15 amino acids. V was trimmed by 2 bases and J by 4 bases, leaving 12 bases between them. Germline CDR1 LNHDA, CDR2 SQIVND (reference sequence). The CDR3 DNA sequence: TGTGCCAGTAGTATACGGACAGTTAGAAATCAGCCCCAGCATTTT. Protein sequence: CASSIRTVRNQPQHF.

About this clone: Other DNA sequences in the sample encode the same CDR3. CDR3 DNA: TGTGCCAGCAGTGCAACAGGGAATAGCAATCAGCCCCAGCATTTT. This codes for CASSATGNSNQPQHF. This chain links TRBV6-5 with TRBJ1-5; maybe TRBD1 (6 bases). With 5 bases removed from V and 0 bases from J, the gap between germline ends came to 11 bases. This CDR3 is 15 amino acids long. Per the germline V gene, CDR1 is MNHEY and CDR2 is SVGAGI.

The V call is TRBV4-3, the J call TRBJ2-5, with D perhaps matching TRBD2 (6 bases). The DNA matches TRBJ2-7 better at its end, which makes the J call doubtful. The germline CDR1 and CDR2 sequences are LGHNA and YSLEER. This CDR3 spans 16 amino acids. The DNA for the CDR3 is TGCGCCAGCAGCCAAGATCTGGGCGGGGTCTTTCCCGAGCAGTACTTC. Translation: CASSQDLGGVFPEQYF.

The chain carries TRBV7-2 and TRBJ1-5, with D hard to call. Germline values: CDR1 SGHTA, CDR2 FQGNSA. V was trimmed by 5 bases and J by 7 bases, leaving 15 bases between them. CDR3 length: 14 amino acids. The CDR3 reads CASSTRVVGQPQHF. The CDR3 region has the DNA TGTGCCAGCAGCACCCGGGTGGTAGGCCAGCCCCAGCATTTT.

The CDR3 sequence is CASSILGGNEQFF. In DNA, the CDR3 is TGTGCCAGCAGTATCCTTGGCGGCAATGAGCAGTTCTTC. The chain combines TRBV28 with TRBJ2-1; D is unresolved. CDR3 length: 13 residues. Per germline, CDR1 MDHEN and CDR2 SYDVKM. V lost 5 bases to trimming and J lost 6 bases, with 11 bases between them.

The genes are TRBV5-1 and TRBJ2-1, with D possibly being TRBD1 (9 bases). There are 22 residues in the CDR3. Germline CDR1 is SGHRS and CDR2 is YFSETQ. V was pared by 3 bases and J by 1 base, with 32 bases between. CDR3: CASSSGQGVVAGPKKSYNEQFF. As DNA, the CDR3 is TGCGCCAGCAGCTCGGGACAGGGTGTTGTAGCGGGGCCAAAGAAGTCCTACAATGAGCAGTTCTTC.

The chain links TRBV5-1 to TRBJ1-1, with 8 bases identical to TRBD1. Looked up from germline, CDR1 is SGHRS and CDR2 is YFSETQ. The CDR3 is made up of 17 amino acids. Trimming at V came to 1 base and at J to 3 bases, leaving 11 bases not matched to a gene. CDR3 sequence (DNA): TGCGCCAGCAGCTTGTGGGCAGGGGGCGAGACGGACACTGAAGCTTTCTTT. This sequence encodes CASSLWAGGETDTEAFF.

The chain employs TRBV18 and TRBJ1-3; D remains unclear. The V gene's germline CDR1 is KGHSH and CDR2 LQKENI. The CDR3 has 14 residues. Trimming left V 0 bases short and J 3 bases short, with 6 bases between. The CDR3 loop reads CASSPPMFGNTIYF. For the CDR3, the DNA is TGTGCCAGCTCACCACCTATGTTTGGAAACACCATATATTTT.

CDR3 DNA: TGTGCCAGCAGCTTATTTATTTTCGGGACAGGGGGCAATGAAGCTTTCTTT. Protein sequence: CASSLFIFGTGGNEAFF. The gene calls are TRBV11-2 and TRBJ1-1; the match to TRBD1 covers 12 bases. This CDR3 comprises 17 residues. The ends lost 2 bases at V and 7 bases at J; junction bases unmatched: 11. Germline CDR1 SGHAT, CDR2 FQNNGV.

The V call is TRBV15, the J call TRBJ2-1, with D possibly matching TRBD2 (5 bases). Germline V CDR1 and CDR2: LNHNV, YYDKDF (reference sequence). V lost 0 bases to trimming and J lost 3 bases, with 9 bases between them. The CDR3 extends over 15 amino acids. The CDR3 bases are TGTGCCACCAGCAGAGAGCCCGGGGTCTACAATGAGCAGTTCTTC. Protein: CATSREPGVYNEQFF.

V usage is TRBV9 and J usage is TRBJ1-3; weak D call: TRBD1 (6 bases). This CDR3 is built from 15 residues. V lost 0 bases and J 0 bases, leaving 7 bases between the germline ends. Germline V CDR1 and CDR2: SGDLS, YYNGEE. For the CDR3, the DNA is TGTGCCAGCAGCGTAGTAGGGGGCTCTGGAAACACCATATATTTT. This codes for CASSVVGGSGNTIYF.

This clone was counted only a few times. This sequence joins TRBV11-3 and TRBJ1-5; D gene uncertain. Germline assignment: CDR1 SGHNT and CDR2 YENEEA. V was trimmed by 0 bases and J by 10 bases, leaving 7 bases between them. The CDR3 contains 12 residues. The CDR3 coding sequence is TGTGCCAGCAGCTTAGACCCAAGCCCCCAGCATTTT. It translates to CASSLDPSPQHF.

The chain joins TRBV7-9 to TRBJ1-2; perhaps TRBD1 as D (6 bases). The CDR3 is 14 amino acids. In germline, CDR1 is SEHNR, CDR2 FQNEAQ (reference sequence). With 4 bases removed from V and 5 bases from J, the gap between germline ends came to 14 bases. The CDR3 DNA reads TGTGCCAGCAGCTCCCCAGGGGTTTTTTATGGCTACACCTTC. Its translation is CASSSPGVFYGYTF.

The rearrangement joins TRBV13 to TRBJ1-4; D remains ambiguous. CDR1 is PRHDT and CDR2 is FYEKMQ in the germline V gene (reference sequence). This CDR3 is built from 11 residues. V was clipped by 8 bases and J by 4 bases, with 5 bases between them. The CDR3: CASRSNEKLFF. DNA for the CDR3: TGTGCCAGCCGGAGTAATGAAAAACTGTTTTTT.

Here the CDR3 reads CASNEEGNSGYTF. DNA of the CDR3: TGTGCCAGCAACGAAGAGGGAAATAGTGGCTACACCTTC. The chain uses TRBV7-6 and TRBJ1-2; no definite D call. The V gene's germline CDR1 is SGHVS and CDR2 FNYEAQ. The CDR3 runs 13 residues. The V and J ends lost 7 bases and 7 bases respectively, with 16 bases between them.

This chain's CDR3 is CASSLTGRDNYGYTF. CDR3 DNA sequence: TGTGCCAGCAGTCTAACAGGGAGGGATAACTATGGCTACACCTTC. The rearrangement uses TRBV28 and TRBJ1-2; D is possibly TRBD1 (6 bases). The CDR3 is 15 amino acids. Germline loops: CDR1 MDHEN, CDR2 SYDVKM. Trimming pared 5 bases from V and 1 base from J, leaving 14 bases between.

As to this clone: At one of its ends the junction is not consistent with the germline gene, which may arise from a read error. This chain uses TRBV11-2 with TRBJ2-5; TRBD1 might be the D (6 bases). The CDR3 length is 14 residues. Germline lookup yields CDR1 SGHAT and CDR2 FQNNGV. The CDR3 DNA follows: TGTGTCAGCAGCCCGCAGGACAGTTCAGGGACCCAGTACTTC. Translation gives CVSSPQDSSGTQYF.